This T cell receptor (beta chain) appears in the sequencing data of a study of blood T cell repertoires in COVID-19. Study-level information: T cells, B-cell-depleted T cells, or PBMCs supplied cDNA or gDNA.

The germline V gene encodes CDR1 SSHAT and CDR2 FNYEAQ (reference sequence). This CDR3 contains 13 residues. The repertoire was sequenced with immunoSEQ multiplex PCR; TCRdb's copy has only in-frame clones and lacks some. The sample records some 270,000 clones, about 89% being singletons. Details on this clone: The junction shows a germline mismatch at one end, possibly a read error.

This TCR derives from a man in his forties or fifties with acute or convalescent COVID-19. Sequencing input: peripheral blood. The chain links TRBV7-7 to TRBJ2-3, with D perhaps matching TRBD2 (5 bases). The CDR3 coding sequence is TGTGCTAGCAGCCGGGGTTGGGGAGATACGCAGTATTTT. Residues: CASSRGWGDTQYF. Drawing the rest from reference TRBV7-7 and TRBJ2-3, the complete variable domain is GAGVSQSPRYKVTKRGQDVTLRCDPISSHATLYWYQQALGQGPEFLTYFNYEAQPDKSGLPSDRFSAERPEGSISTLTIQRTEQRDSAMYRCASSRGWGDTQYFGPGTRLTVL.